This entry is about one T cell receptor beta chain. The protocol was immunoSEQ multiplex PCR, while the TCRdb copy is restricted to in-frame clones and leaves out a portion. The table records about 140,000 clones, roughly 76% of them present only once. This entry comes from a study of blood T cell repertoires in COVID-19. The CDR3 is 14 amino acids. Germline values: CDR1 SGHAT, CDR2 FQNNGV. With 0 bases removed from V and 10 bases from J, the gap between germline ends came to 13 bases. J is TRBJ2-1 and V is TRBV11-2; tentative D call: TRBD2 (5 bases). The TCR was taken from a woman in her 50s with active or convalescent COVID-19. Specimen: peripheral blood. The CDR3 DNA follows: TGTGCCAGCAGCTTAGATCCGGGGAGAGGGGAGCAGTTCTTC. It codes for CASSLDPGRGEQFF. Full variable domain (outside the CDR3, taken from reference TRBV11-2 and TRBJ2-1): EAGVAQSPRYKIIEKRQSVAFWCNPISGHATLYWYQQILGQGPKLLIQFQNNGVVDDSQLPKDRFSAERLKGVDSTLKIQPAKLEDSAVYLCASSLDPGRGEQFFGPGTRLTVL.